This paragraph covers one T cell receptor beta chain sequence. The data were taken from a study of blood T cell repertoires in COVID-19. Across the study: Samples of COVID-19 (acute and convalescent) were obtained from the United States, Italy and Spain.

Patients from Seattle were sampled longitudinally, starting during active infection. Original methodology: Using reference gene primer amplification, nucleated cell counts were estimated. Clones were read by immunoSEQ multiplex PCR, and TCRdb kept only the in-frame ones, dropping some. V, J and clone size are taken as reported in that table, and D and trimming were inferred from the DNA itself. The sample yields under 300,000 clones, 86% seen once. The CDR3 runs 15 residues. Germline lookup yields CDR1 SQVTM and CDR2 ANQGSEA. With V trimmed by 7 bases and J by 2 bases, 9 bases remained unmatched. The sequence came from a woman in her 70s with COVID-19, enrolled during active disease. The chain couples TRBV29-1 to TRBJ2-1; 9 nucleotides line up with TRBD2. Material: peripheral blood. The CDR3, as DNA: TGCAGCGCCGATGGTCGACTAGCGGCCTACAATGAGCAGTTCTTC. This translates into CSADGRLAAYNEQFF.